Listed below are T cell receptor beta chains from one sample, sequenced in a study of CD4 and CD8 cells across lung adenocarcinoma regions. TCRdb ran MiXCR on the PCR reads and lists one entry per CDR3 protein. The sample gives more than 9,000 distinct CDR3 sequences, around 50% of which show up once; approximately 25% is in the top ten. Material for sequencing was CD8+ T cells from the margin of a lung tumor. The receptors were sampled from a female donor with lung adenocarcinoma. The CD4 and CD8 labels of this study may be unreliable. Each CDR3 is given with its conserved first and last residue. Each record gives: CDR3 protein, J gene, V gene.

CDR3 protein: CASSPGSPETGELFF; J gene: TRBJ2-2; V gene: TRBV18
CDR3 protein: CASSPRTSGGEQYF; J gene: .; V gene: TRBV11-2
CDR3 protein: CSAPSGQVQYF; J gene: TRBJ2-3; V gene: TRBV20-1
CDR3 protein: CASSRLSGGLNEQFF; J gene: TRBJ2-1; V gene: TRBV7-3
CDR3 protein: CASSESTGKLFF; J gene: TRBJ2-2; V gene: TRBV27
CDR3 protein: CASSQGLARTDTQYF; J gene: TRBJ2-3; V gene: TRBV6-1
CDR3 protein: CSARTDSGGVTDTQYF; J gene: TRBJ2-3; V gene: TRBV20-1
CDR3 protein: CASRTSGGASETQFF; J gene: TRBJ2-1; V gene: TRBV6-2/TRBV6-3
CDR3 protein: CASIQDGPREETQYF; J gene: TRBJ2-5; V gene: TRBV4-1
CDR3 protein: CGAGAVSNQPQHF; J gene: TRBJ1-5; V gene: TRBV10-2
CDR3 protein: CASSKVGDTQYF; J gene: TRBJ2-3; V gene: TRBV6-1
CDR3 protein: CASSWGGEGTDIQYF; J gene: TRBJ2-3; V gene: TRBV6-5
CDR3 protein: CASSYDRGAGSTGTLYF; J gene: TRBJ2-2; V gene: TRBV12-3/TRBV12-4
CDR3 protein: CASSFLSRDRFEDRDEQFF; J gene: TRBJ2-1; V gene: TRBV27
CDR3 protein: CASTQSGYEQFF; J gene: TRBJ2-1; V gene: TRBV7-8
CDR3 protein: CAISESSGFMNTEAFF; J gene: TRBJ1-1; V gene: TRBV10-3
CDR3 protein: CASGILCATNIQYF; J gene: TRBJ2-3; V gene: TRBV27
CDR3 protein: CATTNGGDRVTDTQYF; J gene: TRBJ2-3; V gene: TRBV10-3
CDR3 protein: CASTLLGGNNSPLHF; J gene: TRBJ1-6; V gene: TRBV6-5
CDR3 protein: CASRWRNEQFF; J gene: TRBJ2-1; V gene: TRBV25-1
CDR3 protein: CSARTDNEQYF; J gene: .; V gene: TRBV20-1
CDR3 protein: CAAGTGDKDIQYF; J gene: TRBJ2-4; V gene: TRBV10-2
CDR3 protein: CASSPQVGNTGELFF; J gene: TRBJ2-2; V gene: TRBV5-1
CDR3 protein: CASSYTTPGTGSGYTF; J gene: TRBJ1-2; V gene: TRBV6-5
CDR3 protein: CASSQGGHLTPHTGELFF; J gene: TRBJ2-2; V gene: TRBV23-1
CDR3 protein: CASSETDRTNTEAFF; J gene: TRBJ1-1; V gene: TRBV6-1
CDR3 protein: CASSVGTGPTDTQYF; J gene: TRBJ2-3; V gene: TRBV9
CDR3 protein: CARSFEQNTQSF; J gene: TRBJ2-5; V gene: TRBV5-3
CDR3 protein: CASSEALRDQETQYF; J gene: TRBJ2-5; V gene: TRBV6-1
CDR3 protein: CASSSYNSPLHF; J gene: TRBJ1-6; V gene: TRBV27
CDR3 protein: CASSVGGSYNEQFF; J gene: TRBJ2-1; V gene: TRBV6-1
CDR3 protein: CASSEQNTDTQYF; J gene: TRBJ2-3; V gene: TRBV6-1
CDR3 protein: CASSLVGGGGTEAFF; J gene: TRBJ1-1; V gene: TRBV11-2
CDR3 protein: CASSESIAGGPETQYF; J gene: TRBJ2-3; V gene: TRBV10-1
CDR3 protein: CASSFDPDSYNEQFF; J gene: TRBJ2-1; V gene: TRBV11-2
CDR3 protein: CASFQSGSYEQYF; J gene: TRBJ2-7; V gene: TRBV6-1
CDR3 protein: CASSEAAGGQDTQYF; J gene: TRBJ2-3; V gene: TRBV6-4
CDR3 protein: CASSLGTTVQPQHF; J gene: TRBJ1-5; V gene: TRBV7-8
CDR3 protein: CAISEPDSDEKLFF; J gene: TRBJ1-4; V gene: TRBV10-3
CDR3 protein: CASSPSGKGYNEQFF; J gene: TRBJ2-1; V gene: TRBV12-3/TRBV12-4
CDR3 protein: CASSHPGLAGGPELGEQFF; J gene: TRBJ2-1; V gene: TRBV4-1
CDR3 protein: CASSDPGLAGRVRQYQETQYF; J gene: TRBJ2-5; V gene: TRBV6-1
CDR3 protein: CASSRRGGVEETQYF; J gene: TRBJ2-5; V gene: TRBV7-7
CDR3 protein: CASRPLAGVGSEAQFF; J gene: TRBJ2-2; V gene: TRBV6-1